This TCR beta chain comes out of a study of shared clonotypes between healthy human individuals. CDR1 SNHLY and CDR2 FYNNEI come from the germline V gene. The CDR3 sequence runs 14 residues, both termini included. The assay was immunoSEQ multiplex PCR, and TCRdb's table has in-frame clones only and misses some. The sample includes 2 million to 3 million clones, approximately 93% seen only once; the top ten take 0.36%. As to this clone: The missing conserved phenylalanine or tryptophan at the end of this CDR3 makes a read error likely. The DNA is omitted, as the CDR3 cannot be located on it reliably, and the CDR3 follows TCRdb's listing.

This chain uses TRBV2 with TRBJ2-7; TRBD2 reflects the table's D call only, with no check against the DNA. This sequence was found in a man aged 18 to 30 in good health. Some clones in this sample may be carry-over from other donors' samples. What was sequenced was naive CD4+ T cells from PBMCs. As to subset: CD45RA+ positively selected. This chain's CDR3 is CASSLRRTRNREDS.